The clone carrying this T cell receptor beta chain turned up a few times. The antigen remains undetermined. Sequence at one end of the junction differs from germline and may be a read error. The CDR3 spans 15 residues. Germline CDR1 reads SGDLS; CDR2 reads YYNGEE. This specimen belongs to a study of cytomegalovirus exposure and HLA in healthy donors. Study observations and caveats: Most CMV-associated TCR beta chains were later found to appear HLA-restricted. Later analysis identified a missense DCLRE1C variant that was linked to TCR beta V- and J-gene trimming.

Use of 60 Vbeta and 13 Jbeta primers characterized the PCR. Method: immunoSEQ multiplex PCR; TCRdb's copy keeps in-frame clones and lacks some. The table has 150,000 to 200,000 clones, roughly 78% seen once. The J gene is TRBJ2-6, the V gene TRBV9, with a possible D match to TRBD1 (5 bases). This TCR derives from a man aged 40-49 years in good health and CMV-seronegative. Sequencing was carried out using PBMCs. The CDR3 is CASSVAGPGANGLTF. The CDR3 DNA reads as TGTGCCAGCAGCGTAGCAGGGCCTGGGGCCAACGGCCTGACTTTC.